The rows below give T cell receptor beta chains drawn from one sample of a study of PD-L1 blockade in urothelial cancer. Only in-frame clones appear in the TCRdb table, and some are missing; sequencing was by immunoSEQ multiplex PCR. The sample contains roughly 74,000 clones, about nine tenths of which appear only once. This sample comprised PBMCs, obtained around atezolizumab (anti-PD-L1) treatment. The receptors shown here come from a woman aged 70-85 years with urothelial cancer. Each CDR3 is given with its conserved first and last residue. The order of the fields is D gene, J gene, CDR3 length, V gene, clone size, CDR3 protein, CDR3 DNA. The D gene is left open where the match is weak. Size values are once, few and many counts, or a class for expanded clones, and some rows have none.

D gene: NA; J gene: TRBJ1-5; CDR3 length: 15; V gene: TRBV4-3; clone size: NA; CDR3 protein: CASSQDWADNQPQHF; CDR3 DNA: TGCGCCAGCAGCCAAGATTGGGCAGACAATCAGCCCCAGCATTTT
D gene: TRBD1; J gene: TRBJ1-1; CDR3 length: 16; V gene: TRBV7-9; clone size: NA; CDR3 protein: CASSLAGQGANTEAFF; CDR3 DNA: TGTGCCAGCAGCTTAGCGGGACAGGGAGCGAACACTGAAGCTTTCTTT
D gene: NA; J gene: TRBJ1-2; CDR3 length: 12; V gene: TRBV30; clone size: once; CDR3 protein: CAWRVSQYGYTF; CDR3 DNA: TGTGCCTGGAGGGTCAGTCAGTATGGCTACACCTTC
D gene: NA; J gene: TRBJ2-2; CDR3 length: 15; V gene: TRBV5-4; clone size: NA; CDR3 protein: CASSLGGLVTGELFF; CDR3 DNA: TGTGCCAGCAGCTTAGGCGGGCTTGTCACCGGGGAGCTGTTTTTT
D gene: NA; J gene: TRBJ2-7; CDR3 length: 13; V gene: TRBV5-1; clone size: few; CDR3 protein: CASSWSRVDEQYF; CDR3 DNA: TGCGCCAGCAGCTGGTCCAGGGTTGACGAGCAGTACTTC
D gene: NA; J gene: TRBJ1-2; CDR3 length: 19; V gene: TRBV5-1; clone size: NA; CDR3 protein: CASSPTQNRYRASNYGYTF; CDR3 DNA: TGCGCCAGCAGCCCTACCCAAAATCGTTACAGGGCTTCTAACTATGGCTACACCTTC
D gene: NA; J gene: TRBJ2-7; CDR3 length: 18; V gene: TRBV4-1; clone size: few; CDR3 protein: CASSQDKIRAGVDHEQYF; CDR3 DNA: TGCGCCAGCAGCCAAGATAAAATAAGGGCAGGGGTCGACCACGAGCAGTACTTC
D gene: TRBD2; J gene: TRBJ2-7; CDR3 length: 15; V gene: TRBV5-1; clone size: NA; CDR3 protein: CASSLVLAGAFEQYF; CDR3 DNA: TGCGCCAGCAGCTTGGTCCTAGCGGGAGCCTTCGAGCAGTACTTC
D gene: NA; J gene: TRBJ2-5; CDR3 length: 13; V gene: TRBV7-3; clone size: NA; CDR3 protein: CASSTRPQETQYF; CDR3 DNA: TGTGCCAGCAGCACGCGCCCGCAAGAGACCCAGTACTTC
D gene: NA; J gene: TRBJ1-2; CDR3 length: 14; V gene: TRBV30; clone size: NA; CDR3 protein: CAWSVLLVSYGYTF; CDR3 DNA: TGTGCCTGGAGTGTACTTCTGGTCTCCTATGGCTACACCTTC
D gene: TRBD1; J gene: TRBJ1-5; CDR3 length: 19; V gene: TRBV7-7; clone size: once; CDR3 protein: CASSLGLGQGGKSNQPQHF; CDR3 DNA: TGTGCCAGCAGCTTAGGTCTCGGACAGGGAGGAAAAAGCAATCAGCCCCAGCATTTT
D gene: TRBD1; J gene: TRBJ2-7; CDR3 length: 13; V gene: TRBV10-2; clone size: NA; CDR3 protein: CATAAQGSVEQYF; CDR3 DNA: TGCGCCACCGCAGCACAGGGGTCGGTGGAGCAGTACTTC
D gene: TRBD1; J gene: TRBJ2-7; CDR3 length: 14; V gene: TRBV6-5; clone size: NA; CDR3 protein: CASSYGDRGSEQYF; CDR3 DNA: TGTGCCAGCAGTTACGGGGACAGGGGGAGCGAGCAGTACTTC
D gene: NA; J gene: TRBJ2-1; CDR3 length: 15; V gene: TRBV2; clone size: few; CDR3 protein: CASSKDSSGSLVKFF; CDR3 DNA: TGTGCCAGCAGTAAAGACTCGAGCGGGTCATTAGTGAAGTTCTTC
D gene: TRBD1; J gene: TRBJ2-7; CDR3 length: 14; V gene: TRBV19; clone size: NA; CDR3 protein: CASSIEGQGRKQYF; CDR3 DNA: TGTGCCAGTAGTATAGAGGGACAGGGTAGGAAGCAGTACTTC